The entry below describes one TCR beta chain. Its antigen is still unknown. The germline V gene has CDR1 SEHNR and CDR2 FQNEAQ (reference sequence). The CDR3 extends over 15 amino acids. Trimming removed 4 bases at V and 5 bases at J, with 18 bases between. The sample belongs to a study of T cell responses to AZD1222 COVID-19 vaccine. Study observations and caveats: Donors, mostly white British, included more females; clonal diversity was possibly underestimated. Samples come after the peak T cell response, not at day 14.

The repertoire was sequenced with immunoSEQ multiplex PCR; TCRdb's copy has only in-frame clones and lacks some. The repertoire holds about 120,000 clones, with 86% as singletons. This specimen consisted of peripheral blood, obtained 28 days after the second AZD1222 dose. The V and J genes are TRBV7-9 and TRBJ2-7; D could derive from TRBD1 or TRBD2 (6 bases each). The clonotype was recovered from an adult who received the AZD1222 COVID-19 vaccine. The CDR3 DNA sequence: TGTGCCAGCAGCTGGGGGGCTAGTGAAGCCCACGAGCAGTACTTC. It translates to CASSWGASEAHEQYF.